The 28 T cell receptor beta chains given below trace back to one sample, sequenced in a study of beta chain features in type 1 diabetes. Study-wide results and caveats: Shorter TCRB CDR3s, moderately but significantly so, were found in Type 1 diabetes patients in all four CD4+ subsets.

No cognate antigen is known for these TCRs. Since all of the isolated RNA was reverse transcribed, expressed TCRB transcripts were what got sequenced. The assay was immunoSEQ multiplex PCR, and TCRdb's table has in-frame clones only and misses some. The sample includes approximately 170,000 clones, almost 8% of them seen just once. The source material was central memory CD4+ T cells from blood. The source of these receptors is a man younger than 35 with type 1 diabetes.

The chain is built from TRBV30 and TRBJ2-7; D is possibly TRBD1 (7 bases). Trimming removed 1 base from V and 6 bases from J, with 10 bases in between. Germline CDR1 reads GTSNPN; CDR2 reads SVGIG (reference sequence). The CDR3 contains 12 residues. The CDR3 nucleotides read TGTGCCTGGAGTGAGCAGGGGGGCGAGCAGTACTTC. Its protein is CAWSEQGGEQYF.

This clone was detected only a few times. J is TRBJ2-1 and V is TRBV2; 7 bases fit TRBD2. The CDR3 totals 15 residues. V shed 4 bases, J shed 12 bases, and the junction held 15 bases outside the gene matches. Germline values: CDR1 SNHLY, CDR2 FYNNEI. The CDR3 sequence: CASSVGEGMTWGQFF. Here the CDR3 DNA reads TGTGCCAGCAGTGTAGGGGAGGGCATGACGTGGGGGCAGTTCTTC. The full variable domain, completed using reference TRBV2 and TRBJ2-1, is EPEVTQTPSHQVTQMGQEVILRCVPISNHLYFYWYRQILGQKVEFLVSFYNNEISEKSEIFDDQFSVERPDGSNFTLKIRSTKLEDSAMYFCASSVGEGMTWGQFFGPGTRLTVL.

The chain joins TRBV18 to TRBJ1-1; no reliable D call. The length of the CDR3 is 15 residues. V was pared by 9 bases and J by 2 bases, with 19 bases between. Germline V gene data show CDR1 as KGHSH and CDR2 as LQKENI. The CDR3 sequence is CASSTHRVANTEAFF. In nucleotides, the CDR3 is TGTGCCAGTTCCACTCATCGGGTTGCAAACACTGAAGCTTTCTTT.

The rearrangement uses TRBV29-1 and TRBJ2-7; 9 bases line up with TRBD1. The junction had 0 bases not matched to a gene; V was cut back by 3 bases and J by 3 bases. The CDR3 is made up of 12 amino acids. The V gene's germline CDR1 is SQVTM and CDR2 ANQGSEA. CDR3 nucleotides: TGCAGCGTTGAGACAGGGGGCTACGAGCAGTACTTC. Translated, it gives CSVETGGYEQYF.

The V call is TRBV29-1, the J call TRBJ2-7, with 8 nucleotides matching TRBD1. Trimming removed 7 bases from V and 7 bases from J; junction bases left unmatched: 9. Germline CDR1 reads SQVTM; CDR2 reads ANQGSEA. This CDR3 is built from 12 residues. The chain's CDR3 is CSGAGGAGEQYF. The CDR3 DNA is TGCAGCGGTGCAGGGGGCGCGGGGGAGCAGTACTTC.

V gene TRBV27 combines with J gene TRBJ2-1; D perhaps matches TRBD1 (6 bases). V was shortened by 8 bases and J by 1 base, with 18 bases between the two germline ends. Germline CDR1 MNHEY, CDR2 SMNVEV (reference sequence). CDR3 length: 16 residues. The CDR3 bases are TGTGCCAGCCAGGCCTTACAGGGCAGATCCTACAATGAGCAGTTCTTC. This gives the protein CASQALQGRSYNEQFF.

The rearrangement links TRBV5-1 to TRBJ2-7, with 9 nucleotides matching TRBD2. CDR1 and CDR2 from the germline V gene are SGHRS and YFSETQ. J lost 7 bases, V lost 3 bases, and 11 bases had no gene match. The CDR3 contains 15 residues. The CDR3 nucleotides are TGCGCCAGCAGCTCCGGCTCGGGCCTAGCGGGGGAGCAGTACTTC. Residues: CASSSGSGLAGEQYF.

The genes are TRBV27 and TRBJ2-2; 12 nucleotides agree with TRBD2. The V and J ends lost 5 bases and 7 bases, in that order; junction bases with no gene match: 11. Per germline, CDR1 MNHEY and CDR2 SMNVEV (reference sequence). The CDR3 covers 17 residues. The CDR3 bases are TGTGCCAGCAGTAAATGGGCTAGCGGGAGGGTAGGCGGGGAGCTGTTTTTT. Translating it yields CASSKWASGRVGGELFF.

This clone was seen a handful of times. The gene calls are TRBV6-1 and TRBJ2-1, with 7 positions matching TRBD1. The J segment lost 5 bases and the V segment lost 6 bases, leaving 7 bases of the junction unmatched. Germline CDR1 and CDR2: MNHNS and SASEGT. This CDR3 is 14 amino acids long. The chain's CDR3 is CASRKPTGDNEQFF. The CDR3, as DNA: TGTGCCAGCAGGAAACCTACAGGGGACAATGAGCAGTTCTTC.

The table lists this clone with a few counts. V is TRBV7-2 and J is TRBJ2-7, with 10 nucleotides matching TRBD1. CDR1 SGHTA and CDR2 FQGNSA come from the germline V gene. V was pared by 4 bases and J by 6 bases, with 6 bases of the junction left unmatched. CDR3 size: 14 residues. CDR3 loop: CASSSTGGAFEQYF. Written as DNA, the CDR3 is TGTGCCAGCAGCTCGACAGGGGGCGCCTTCGAGCAGTACTTC.

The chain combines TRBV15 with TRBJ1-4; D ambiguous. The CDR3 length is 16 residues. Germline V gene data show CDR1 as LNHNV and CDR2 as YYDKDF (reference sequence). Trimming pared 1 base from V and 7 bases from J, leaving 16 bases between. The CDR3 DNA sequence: TGTGCCACCAGCAGAGTAATTGCAGCGGTGGCTGAAAAACTGTTTTTT. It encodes CATSRVIAAVAEKLFF.

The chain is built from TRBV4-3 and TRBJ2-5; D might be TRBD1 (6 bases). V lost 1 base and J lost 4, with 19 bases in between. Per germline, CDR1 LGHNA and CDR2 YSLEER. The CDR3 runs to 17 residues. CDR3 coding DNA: TGCGCCAGCAGCCAAGGGGCCGGGGACACCATGGGAGAGACCCAGTACTTC. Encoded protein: CASSQGAGDTMGETQYF.

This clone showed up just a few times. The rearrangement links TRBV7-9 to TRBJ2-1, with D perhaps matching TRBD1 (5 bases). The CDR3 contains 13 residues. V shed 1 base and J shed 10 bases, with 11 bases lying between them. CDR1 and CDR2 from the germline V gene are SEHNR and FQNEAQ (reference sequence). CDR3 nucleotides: TGTGCCAGCAGCTTAGAGATTTGGGGCGAGCAGTTCTTC. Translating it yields CASSLEIWGEQFF.

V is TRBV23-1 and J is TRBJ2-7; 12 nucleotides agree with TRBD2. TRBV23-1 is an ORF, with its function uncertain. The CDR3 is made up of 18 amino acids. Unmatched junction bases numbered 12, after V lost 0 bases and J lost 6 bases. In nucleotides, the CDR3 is TGCGCCAGCAGTCAATCGGGGGTGCTAGCGGGGGGGCCCTTCGAGCAGTACTTC. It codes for CASSQSGVLAGGPFEQYF.

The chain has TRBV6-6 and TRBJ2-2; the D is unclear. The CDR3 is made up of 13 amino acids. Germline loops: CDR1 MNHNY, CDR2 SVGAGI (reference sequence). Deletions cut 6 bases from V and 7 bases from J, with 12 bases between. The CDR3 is CASSQEGHGELFF. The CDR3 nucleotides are TGTGCCAGCAGCCAGGAAGGTCACGGGGAGCTGTTTTTT.

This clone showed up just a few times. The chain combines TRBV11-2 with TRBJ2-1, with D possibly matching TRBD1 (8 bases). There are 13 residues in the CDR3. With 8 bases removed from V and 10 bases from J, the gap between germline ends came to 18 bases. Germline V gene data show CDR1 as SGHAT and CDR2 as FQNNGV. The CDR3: CASALGGDREQFF. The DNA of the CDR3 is TGTGCCAGCGCCCTAGGGGGGGACAGGGAGCAGTTCTTC.

CDR3 coding DNA: TGTGCCAGCAGCCCCCCGGGGGGGTATAAAGATACGCAGTATTTT. Its protein product is CASSPPGGYKDTQYF. V is TRBV28 and J is TRBJ2-3, with 8 bases matching TRBD2. V gave up 6 bases and J gave up 5 bases; unmatched junction bases: 10. CDR1 is MDHEN, CDR2 SYDVKM, per germline. CDR3 length: 15 residues.

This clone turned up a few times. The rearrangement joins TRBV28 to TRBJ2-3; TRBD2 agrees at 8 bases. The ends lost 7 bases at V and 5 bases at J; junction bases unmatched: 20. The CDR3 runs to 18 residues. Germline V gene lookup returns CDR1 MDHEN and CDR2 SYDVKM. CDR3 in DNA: TGTGCCAGCACCCACATCCCGGGACTAGACTCCGGAGGAGATACGCAGTATTTT. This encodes CASTHIPGLDSGGDTQYF.

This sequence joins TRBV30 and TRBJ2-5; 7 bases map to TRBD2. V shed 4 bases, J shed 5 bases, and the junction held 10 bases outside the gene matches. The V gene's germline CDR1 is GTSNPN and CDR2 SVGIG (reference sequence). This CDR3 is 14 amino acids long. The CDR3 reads CAWTRGGAGETQYF. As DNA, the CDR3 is TGTGCCTGGACACGCGGGGGAGCCGGCGAGACCCAGTACTTC.

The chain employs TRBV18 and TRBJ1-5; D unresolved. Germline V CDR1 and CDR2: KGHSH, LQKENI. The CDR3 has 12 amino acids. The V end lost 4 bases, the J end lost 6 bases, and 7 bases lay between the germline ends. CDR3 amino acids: CASSLEGQPQHF. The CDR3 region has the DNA TGTGCCAGCTCACTGGAGGGTCAGCCCCAGCATTTT.

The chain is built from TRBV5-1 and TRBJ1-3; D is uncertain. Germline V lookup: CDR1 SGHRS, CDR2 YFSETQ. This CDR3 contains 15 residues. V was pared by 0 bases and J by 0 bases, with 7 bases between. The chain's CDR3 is CASSLGPSSGNTIYF. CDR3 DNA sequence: TGCGCCAGCAGCTTGGGTCCGAGCTCTGGAAACACCATATATTTT.

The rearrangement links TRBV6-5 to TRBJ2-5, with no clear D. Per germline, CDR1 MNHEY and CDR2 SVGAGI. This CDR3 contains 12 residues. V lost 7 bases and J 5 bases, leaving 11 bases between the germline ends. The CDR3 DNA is TGTGCCAGCACCCAAAACGGGGAGACCCAGTACTTC. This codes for CASTQNGETQYF.

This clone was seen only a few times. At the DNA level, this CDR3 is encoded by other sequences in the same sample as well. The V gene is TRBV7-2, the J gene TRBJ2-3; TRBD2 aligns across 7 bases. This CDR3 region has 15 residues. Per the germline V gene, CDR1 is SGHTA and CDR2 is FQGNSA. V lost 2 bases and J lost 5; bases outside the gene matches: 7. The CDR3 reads CASSLIAGAGDTQYF. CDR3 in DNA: TGTGCCAGCAGCTTAATTGCGGGAGCCGGAGATACGCAGTATTTT.

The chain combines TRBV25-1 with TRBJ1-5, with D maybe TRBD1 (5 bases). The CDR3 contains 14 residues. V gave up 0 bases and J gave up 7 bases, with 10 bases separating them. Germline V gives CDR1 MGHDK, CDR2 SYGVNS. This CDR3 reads CASSEYGTHQPQHF. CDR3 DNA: TGTGCCAGCAGTGAATACGGGACTCACCAGCCCCAGCATTTT.

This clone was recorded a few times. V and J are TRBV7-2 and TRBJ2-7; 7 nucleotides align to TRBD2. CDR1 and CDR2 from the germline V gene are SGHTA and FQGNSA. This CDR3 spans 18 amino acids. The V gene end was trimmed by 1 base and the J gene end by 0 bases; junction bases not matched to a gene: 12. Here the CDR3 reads CASSLGAGRRGSSYEQYF. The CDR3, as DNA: TGTGCCAGCAGCTTAGGGGCCGGGAGGCGGGGGAGCTCCTACGAGCAGTACTTC.

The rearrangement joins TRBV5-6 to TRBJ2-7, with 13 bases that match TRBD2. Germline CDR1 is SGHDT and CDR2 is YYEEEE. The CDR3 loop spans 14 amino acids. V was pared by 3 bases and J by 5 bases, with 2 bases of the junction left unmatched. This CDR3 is CASSYGTSGDEQYF. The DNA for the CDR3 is TGTGCCAGCAGCTACGGGACTAGCGGGGACGAGCAGTACTTC.

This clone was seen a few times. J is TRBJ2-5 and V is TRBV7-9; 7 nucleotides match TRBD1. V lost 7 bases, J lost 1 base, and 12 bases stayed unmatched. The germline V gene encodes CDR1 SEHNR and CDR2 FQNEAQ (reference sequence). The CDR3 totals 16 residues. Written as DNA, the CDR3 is TGTGCCAGCATGGGTAGAGGGGGCCTTGCCCAAGAGACCCAGTACTTC. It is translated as CASMGRGGLAQETQYF. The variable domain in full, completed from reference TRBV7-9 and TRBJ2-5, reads DTGVSQNPRHKITKRGQNVTFRCDPISEHNRLYWYRQTLGQGPEFLTYFQNEAQLEKSRLLSDRFSAERPKGSFSTLEIQRTEQGDSAMYLCASMGRGGLAQETQYFGPGTRLLVL.

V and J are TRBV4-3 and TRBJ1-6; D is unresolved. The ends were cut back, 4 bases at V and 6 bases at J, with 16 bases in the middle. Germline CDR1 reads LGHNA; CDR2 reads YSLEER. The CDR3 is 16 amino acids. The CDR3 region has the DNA TGCGCCAGCAGCCTGAGTCGTACAGCCATTAATTCACCCCTCCACTTT. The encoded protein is CASSLSRTAINSPLHF.